The next 3 T cell receptor beta chains were all read from a single sample in a study of regulatory T cells in long-lasting Graves disease. Time point reported: newly diagnosed GD, antithyroid drugs for less than 3 months. Following extraction of RNA from PBMCs, that RNA was used to make the TCR library. Construction of the TCR beta libraries employed iRepertoire HTBI primers in conjunction with Arm-PCR of CDR3 regions. TCRdb processed the multiplex PCR reads anew with MiXCR; each CDR3 protein has one entry. This sample has under 250,000 distinct CDR3 sequences, with 15% to 20% found just once. The sample also formed part of further work on T cells in Graves' hyperthyroidism and ophthalmopathy.

The input for sequencing was peripheral blood mononuclear cells (PBMCs), taken at new diagnosis, from a patient treated with antithyroid drugs. Every receptor here comes from a woman aged 25 to 39 with Graves disease.

The table lists this clonotype with a count of one. A much bigger clone sits one base away, suggesting this may be a read error. The chain joins TRBV11-2 to TRBJ2-7; D is undetermined. Germline CDR1 is SGHAT and CDR2 is FQNNGV. The CDR3 is 12 amino acids. CDR3 nucleotide sequence: TGTGCCAACAGTCAAGGATCCTACGAGCGGTACTTC. It is translated as CANSQGSYERYF.

The chain has TRBV28 and TRBJ1-2; 11 bases align to TRBD1. CDR1 and CDR2 (germline): MDHEN, SYDVKM. Trimming at V came to 7 bases and at J to 1 base, leaving 11 bases not matched to a gene. The CDR3 has 17 amino acids. Written as DNA, the CDR3 is TGTGCCAGCAACCCAGCCCGGACAGGGGGCGATAACTATGGCTACACCTTC. This gives the protein CASNPARTGGDNYGYTF.

The chain has TRBV20-1 and TRBJ1-2, with a tentative D call TRBD1 (5 bases). CDR3 length: 13 amino acids. V lost 1 base to trimming and J lost 5 bases, with 11 bases between them. Per the germline V gene, CDR1 is DFQATT and CDR2 is SNEGSKA (reference sequence). CDR3 in amino acids: CSARGDGPYGYTF. In DNA, the CDR3 is TGCAGTGCTAGAGGGGACGGACCGTATGGCTACACCTTC.